The clone carrying this T cell receptor (beta chain) has a handful of counts. The CDR3 runs 14 residues. Germline assignment: CDR1 SQVTM and CDR2 ANQGSEA. The ends lost 7 bases at V and 6 bases at J; junction bases unmatched: 7. Attachment of unique molecular identifiers to individual cDNA molecules was performed. MiXCR was run by TCRdb on the 5' RACE reads, yielding one entry per CDR3 protein. The repertoire holds 95,000 to 150,000 distinct CDR3 sequences, with more than 12% as singletons. The data stem from a study of early T cells in non-severe SARS-CoV-2 infection. Study background: From unsorted whole blood, bulk RNA was sequenced, and the chains remained unpaired.

The J gene is TRBJ2-1, the V gene TRBV29-1; 12 bases fit TRBD2. The sample taken for sequencing was whole blood. The clonotype originates from an adult who was a healthcare worker with PCR-confirmed SARS-CoV-2 infection or an uninfected control (not recorded which). CDR3 residues: CSGETSGGPNEQFF. CDR3 nucleotide sequence: TGCAGCGGTGAGACTAGCGGGGGACCCAATGAGCAGTTCTTC.